This T cell receptor (beta chain) stems from a study of CD8 T cells in ankylosing spondylitis. There are many counts of this clonotype. One entry per CDR3 protein, called by TCRdb with MiXCR from the 5' RACE reads. The sample shows roughly 150,000 distinct CDR3 sequences, about 7% of them seen only once. Germline values: CDR1 LGHDT, CDR2 YNNKEL (reference sequence). The CDR3 is 17 residues long. The junction had 12 bases not matched to a gene; V was cut back by 5 bases and J by 4 bases. The V and J genes are TRBV3-1 and TRBJ2-2, with 8 nucleotides matching TRBD2. The sample taken for sequencing was blood, either unsorted or a sorted T cell fraction (not recorded which). This clonotype was sampled from a female donor with ankylosing spondylitis or in good health (not recorded which). The CDR3 nucleotides are TGTGCCAGCAGCAAAACCACACCACTAGCGGCCACCGGGGAGCTGTTTTTT. Translating it yields CASSKTTPLAATGELFF.